The present entry profiles one TCR beta chain with its context. It lacks a known antigen. The record has no base qualities; no much larger clone is one base away. The data stem from a study of blood T cell repertoires in COVID-19 (dated by TCRdb to about 2020). About the study as a whole: The collaborator samples originated in the United States, Italy and Spain and spanned the acute and convalescent phases of COVID-19. Subjects who had been exposed to COVID-19, were actively infected with it, or had recovered from it provided the deeply sampled blood TCRbeta repertoires that made up the dataset. Nearly every sample came with metadata listing a de-identified subject ID, COVID-19 status, age in years and sex. HLA class I and class II types, where available, came from metadata supplied by the sample provider rather than from assay-based typing. A freely available public database, intended as a resource for researchers studying the immune response to SARS-CoV-2, is where the repertoires were released. The prospective study material was composed of cDNA or gDNA derived from T cells, B-cell-depleted T cells, or PBMCs. The samples were drawn from the first 160 participants of the ongoing ImmuneRACE study and from 1,200 or so subjects provided by 6 global collaborators.

In Seattle, one collaborating source enrolled patients while the infection was active and tracked those patients longitudinally over the course of disease. Whole blood was collected in K2EDTA tubes by collaborating institutions according to the institutions' own protocols. Collaborator samples were shipped for TCRbeta analysis as frozen whole blood, isolated PBMCs, or DNA extracted from either sample type. General conclusions and limits of the study: The quantity of clinical and demographic metadata differed by source and by participant and was supplied without curation.

TCRbeta CDR3 regions were amplified from genomic DNA by means of the immunoSEQ Assay, a bias-controlled multiplex PCR. As for the original processing: Nucleated cell counts per sample were estimated from amplification of reference gene primers within the assay. To quantify the absolute abundance of each unique TCRbeta CDR3 rearrangement, sequence reads were collapsed and filtered. For each sample, productive Simpson clonality was calculated as the square root of Simpson's diversity index across productive rearrangements. TCRdb retrieved this table from immuneACCESS and kept in-frame rearrangements only. Not all clones are present; in checked studies, unresolved V genes account for under half, and no reason is known for the remainder. V, J and clone size are those of that table, while D and trimming were read from the DNA. The sample profile shows approximately 120,000 clones; around 85% of them were found once. The ten largest clones add up to around 3.3% of the sample.

From the cysteine through the phenylalanine, the CDR3 covers 15 amino acids. Only the CDR3 region is kept as DNA, spanning 45 bases read in frame from base 1. The CDR1 and CDR2 encoded by the germline V gene are SGHTA and FQGNSA. For this chain, trimming is 5 bases at the V end and 5 bases at the J end, and the number of junction bases without a gene match is 12. The sample taken for sequencing was peripheral blood. The chain is encoded by TRBV7-2 joined to TRBJ2-7; 7 middle bases align to TRBD1. The receptor's source is a woman older than 75 with COVID-19, enrolled during active disease. In nucleotide form, the sequence is TGTGCCAGCAGCCCGACCGGGACAGAAGGGCACGAGCAGTACTTC. The translation is CASSPTGTEGHEQYF.